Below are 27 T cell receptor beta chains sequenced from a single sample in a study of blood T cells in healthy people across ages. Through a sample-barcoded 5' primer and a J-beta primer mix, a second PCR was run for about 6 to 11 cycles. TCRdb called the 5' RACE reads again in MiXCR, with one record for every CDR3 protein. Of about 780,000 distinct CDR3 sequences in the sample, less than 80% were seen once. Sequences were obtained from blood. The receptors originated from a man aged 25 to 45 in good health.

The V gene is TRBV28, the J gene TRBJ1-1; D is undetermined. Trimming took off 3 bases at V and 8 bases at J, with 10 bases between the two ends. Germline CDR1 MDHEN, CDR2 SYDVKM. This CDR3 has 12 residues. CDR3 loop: CASSLPSREAFF. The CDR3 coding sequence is TGTGCCAGCAGTTTGCCTTCGAGAGAAGCTTTCTTT.

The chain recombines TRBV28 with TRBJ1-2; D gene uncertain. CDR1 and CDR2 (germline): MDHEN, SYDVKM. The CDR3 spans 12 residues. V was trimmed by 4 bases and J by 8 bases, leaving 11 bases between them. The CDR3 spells CASSYRRSGYTF. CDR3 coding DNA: TGTGCCAGCAGTTACCGCAGGAGCGGCTACACCTTC.

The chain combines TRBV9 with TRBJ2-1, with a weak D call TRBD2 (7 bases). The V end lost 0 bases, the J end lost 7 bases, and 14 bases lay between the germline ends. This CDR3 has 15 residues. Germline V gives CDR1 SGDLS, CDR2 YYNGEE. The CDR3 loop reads CASSVETSRGNEQFF. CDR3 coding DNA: TGTGCCAGCAGCGTAGAGACTAGCAGGGGAAATGAGCAGTTCTTC.

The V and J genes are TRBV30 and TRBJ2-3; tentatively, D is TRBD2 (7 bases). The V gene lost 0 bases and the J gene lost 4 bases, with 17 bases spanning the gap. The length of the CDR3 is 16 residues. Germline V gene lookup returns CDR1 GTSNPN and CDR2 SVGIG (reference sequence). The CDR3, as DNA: TGTGCCTGGAGTGTATTGGCGGGGGCAGGGTCAGATACGCAGTATTTT. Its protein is CAWSVLAGAGSDTQYF.

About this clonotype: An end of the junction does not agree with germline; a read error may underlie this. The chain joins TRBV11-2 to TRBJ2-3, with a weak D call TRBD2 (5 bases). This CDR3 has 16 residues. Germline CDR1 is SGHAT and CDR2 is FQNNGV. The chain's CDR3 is CTSSLALLYRTDTQYF. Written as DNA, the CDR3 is TGTACCAGCAGCTTAGCGCTACTCTACCGCACAGATACGCAGTATTTT.

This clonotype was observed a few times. The CDR3 here is CASSQQDRAFDEQYF. The CDR3, as DNA: TGCGCCAGCAGCCAGCAGGACAGGGCATTCGACGAGCAGTACTTC. This rearrangement joins TRBV4-3 to TRBJ2-7; TRBD1 aligns across 8 bases. With V trimmed by 3 bases and J by 5 bases, 9 bases remained unmatched. The germline V gene has CDR1 LGHNA and CDR2 YSLEER. The CDR3 covers 15 residues.

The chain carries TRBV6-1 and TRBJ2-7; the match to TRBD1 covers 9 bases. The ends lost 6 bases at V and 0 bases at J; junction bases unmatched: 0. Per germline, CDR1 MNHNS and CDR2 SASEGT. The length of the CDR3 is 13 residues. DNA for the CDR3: TGTGCCAGCAGACAGGGGGCCTCCTACGAGCAGTACTTC. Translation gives CASRQGASYEQYF.

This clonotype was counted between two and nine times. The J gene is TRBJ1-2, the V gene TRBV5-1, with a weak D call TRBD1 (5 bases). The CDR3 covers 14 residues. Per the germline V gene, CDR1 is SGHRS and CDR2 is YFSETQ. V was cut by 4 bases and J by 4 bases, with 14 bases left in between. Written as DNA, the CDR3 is TGCGCCAGCAGCCAGGCCGACAGTTCCTATGGCTACACCTTC. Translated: CASSQADSSYGYTF.

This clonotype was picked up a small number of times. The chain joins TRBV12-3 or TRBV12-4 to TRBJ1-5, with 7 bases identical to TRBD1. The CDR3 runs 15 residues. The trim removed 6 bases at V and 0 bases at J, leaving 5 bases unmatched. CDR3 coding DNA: TGTGCCAGCAGCCTTTCAGGGGGTAGCAATCAGCCCCAGCATTTT. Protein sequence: CASSLSGGSNQPQHF.

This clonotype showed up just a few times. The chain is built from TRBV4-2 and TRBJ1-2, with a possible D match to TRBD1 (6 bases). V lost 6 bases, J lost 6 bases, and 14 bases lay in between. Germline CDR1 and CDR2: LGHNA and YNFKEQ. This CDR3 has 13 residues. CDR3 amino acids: CASSYRRGDGYTF. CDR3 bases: TGTGCCAGCAGTTACAGGAGGGGGGATGGCTACACCTTC.

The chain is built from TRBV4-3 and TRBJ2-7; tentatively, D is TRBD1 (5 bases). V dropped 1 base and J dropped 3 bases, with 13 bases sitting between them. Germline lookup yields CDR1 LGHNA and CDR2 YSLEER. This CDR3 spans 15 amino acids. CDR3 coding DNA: TGCGCCAGCAGCCAAGGACAGAGCTTTTACTACGAGCAGTACTTC. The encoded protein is CASSQGQSFYYEQYF.

CDR3: CASSSSGETQYF. The CDR3 nucleotides read TGTGCCAGCAGCTCTAGCGGGGAAACGCAGTATTTT. The V gene is TRBV7-2, the J gene TRBJ2-3; TRBD2 agrees at 9 bases. V shed 4 bases, J shed 9 bases, and the junction held 2 bases outside the gene matches. The length of the CDR3 is 12 residues. Germline lookup yields CDR1 SGHTA and CDR2 FQGNSA.

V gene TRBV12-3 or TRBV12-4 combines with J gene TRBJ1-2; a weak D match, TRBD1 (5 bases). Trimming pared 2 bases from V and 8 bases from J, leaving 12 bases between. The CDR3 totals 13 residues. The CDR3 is CASSLTLRAGYTF. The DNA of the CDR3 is TGTGCCAGCAGTTTAACTCTCAGGGCGGGCTACACCTTC.

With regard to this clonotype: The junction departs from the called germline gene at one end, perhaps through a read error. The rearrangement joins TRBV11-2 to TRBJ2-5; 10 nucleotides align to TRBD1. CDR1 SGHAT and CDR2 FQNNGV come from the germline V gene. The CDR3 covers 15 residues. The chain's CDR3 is CASSTGTGAFNEQYF. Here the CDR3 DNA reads TGCGCCAGCAGCACCGGGACAGGGGCGTTCAATGAGCAGTACTTC. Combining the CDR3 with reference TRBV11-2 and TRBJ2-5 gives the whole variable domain EAGVAQSPRYKIIEKRQSVAFWCNPISGHATLYWYQQILGQGPKLLIQFQNNGVVDDSQLPKDRFSAERLKGVDSTLKIQPAKLEDSAVYLCASSTGTGAFNEQYFGPGTRLLVL.

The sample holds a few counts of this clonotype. The CDR3 protein is CASSSTGTSTYEQYF. The CDR3 region has the DNA TGTGCCAGCAGCTCCACTGGGACCTCAACCTACGAGCAGTACTTC. This chain links TRBV7-9 with TRBJ2-7, with D perhaps given as TRBD1 or TRBD2 (5 bases each). This CDR3 has 15 amino acids. The V gene lost 4 bases and the J gene lost 2 bases, with 15 bases spanning the gap. From germline, CDR1 is SEHNR and CDR2 FQNEAQ (reference sequence). Together with reference TRBV7-9 and TRBJ2-7, the CDR3 gives the full variable domain: DTGVSQNPRHKITKRGQNVTFRCDPISEHNRLYWYRQTLGQGPEFLTYFQNEAQLEKSRLLSDRFSAERPKGSFSTLEIQRTEQGDSAMYLCASSSTGTSTYEQYFGPGTRLTVT.

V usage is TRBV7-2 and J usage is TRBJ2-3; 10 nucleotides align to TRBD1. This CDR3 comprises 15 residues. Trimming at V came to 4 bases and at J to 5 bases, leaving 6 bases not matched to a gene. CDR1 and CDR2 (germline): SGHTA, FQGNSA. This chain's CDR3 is CASSSPGQGRDTQYF. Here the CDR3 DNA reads TGTGCCAGCAGCTCCCCGGGACAGGGGAGAGATACGCAGTATTTT.

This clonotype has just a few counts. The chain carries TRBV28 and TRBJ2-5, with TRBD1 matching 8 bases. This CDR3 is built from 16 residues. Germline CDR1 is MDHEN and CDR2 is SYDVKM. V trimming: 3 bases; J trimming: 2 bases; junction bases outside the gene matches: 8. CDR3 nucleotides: TGTGCCAGCAGTTTCTTAAGGACAGGGCTTCAAGAGACCCAGTACTTC. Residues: CASSFLRTGLQETQYF. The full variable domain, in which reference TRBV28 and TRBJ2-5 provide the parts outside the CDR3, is DVKVTQSSRYLVKRTGEKVFLECVQDMDHENMFWYRQDPGLGLRLIYFSYDVKMKEKGDIPEGYSVSREKKERFSLILESASTNQTSMYLCASSFLRTGLQETQYFGPGTRLLVL.

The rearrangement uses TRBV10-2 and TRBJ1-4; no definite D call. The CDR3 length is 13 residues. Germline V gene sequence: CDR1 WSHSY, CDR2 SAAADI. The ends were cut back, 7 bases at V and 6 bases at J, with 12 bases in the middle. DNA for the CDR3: TGCGCCAGCAAGGGAGTACCATATGAAAAACTGTTTTTT. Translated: CASKGVPYEKLFF.

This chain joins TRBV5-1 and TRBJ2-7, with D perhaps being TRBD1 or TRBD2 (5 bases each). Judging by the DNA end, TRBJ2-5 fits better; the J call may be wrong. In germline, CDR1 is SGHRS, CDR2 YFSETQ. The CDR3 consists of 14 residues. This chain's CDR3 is CASSLEAGTETQYF. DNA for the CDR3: TGCGCCAGCAGCTTGGAAGCAGGGACGGAGACCCAGTACTTC.

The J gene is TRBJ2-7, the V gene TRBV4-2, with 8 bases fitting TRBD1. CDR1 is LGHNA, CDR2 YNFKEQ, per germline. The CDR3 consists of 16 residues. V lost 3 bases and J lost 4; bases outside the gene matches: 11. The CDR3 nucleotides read TGTGCCAGCAGCCATGCCGCCGGGACAGGAGGGTACGAGCAGTACTTC. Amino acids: CASSHAAGTGGYEQYF.

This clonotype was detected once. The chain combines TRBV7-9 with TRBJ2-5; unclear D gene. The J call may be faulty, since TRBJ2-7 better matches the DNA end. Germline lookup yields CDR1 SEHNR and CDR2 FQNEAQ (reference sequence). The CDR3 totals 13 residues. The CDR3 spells CASSFTDPDEQYF. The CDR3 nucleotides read TGTGCCAGCAGCTTTACCGATCCGGACGAGCAGTACTTC.

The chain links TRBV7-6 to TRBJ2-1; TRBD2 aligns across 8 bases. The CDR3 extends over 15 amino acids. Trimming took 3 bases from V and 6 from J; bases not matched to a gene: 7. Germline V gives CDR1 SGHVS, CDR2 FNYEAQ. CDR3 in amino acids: CASSLGSGGLNEQFF. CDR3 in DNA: TGTGCCAGCAGCTTGGGGAGCGGGGGCCTCAATGAGCAGTTCTTC.

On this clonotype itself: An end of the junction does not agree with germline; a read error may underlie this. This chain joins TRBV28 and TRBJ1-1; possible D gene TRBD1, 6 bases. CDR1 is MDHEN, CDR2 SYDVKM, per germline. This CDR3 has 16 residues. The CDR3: CASSFRGRPLNTEAFF. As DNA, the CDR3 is TGTGCCAGCAGTTTCCGGGGGCGACCCTTAAACACAGAAGCTTTCTTT.

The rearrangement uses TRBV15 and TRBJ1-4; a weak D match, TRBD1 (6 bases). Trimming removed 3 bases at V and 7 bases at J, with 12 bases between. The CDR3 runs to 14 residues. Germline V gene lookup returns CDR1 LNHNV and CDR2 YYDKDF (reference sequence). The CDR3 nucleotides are TGTGCCACCAGCAGCGGGACATCGGGTGAAAAACTGTTTTTT. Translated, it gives CATSSGTSGEKLFF. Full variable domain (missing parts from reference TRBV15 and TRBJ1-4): DAMVIQNPRYQVTQFGKPVTLSCSQTLNHNVMYWYQQKSSQAPKLLFHYYDKDFNNEADTPDNFQSRRPNTSFCFLDIRSPGLGDTAMYLCATSSGTSGEKLFFGSGTQLSVL.

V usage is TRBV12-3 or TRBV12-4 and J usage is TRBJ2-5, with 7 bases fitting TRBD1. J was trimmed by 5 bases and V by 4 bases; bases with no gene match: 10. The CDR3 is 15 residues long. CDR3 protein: CASSSTGTEGETQYF. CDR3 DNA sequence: TGTGCCAGCAGTTCCACCGGGACAGAAGGCGAGACCCAGTACTTC.

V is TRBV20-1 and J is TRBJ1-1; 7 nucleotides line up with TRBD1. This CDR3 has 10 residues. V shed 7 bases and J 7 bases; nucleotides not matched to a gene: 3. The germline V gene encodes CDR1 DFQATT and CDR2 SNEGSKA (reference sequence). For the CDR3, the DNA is TGCAGTGGCACAGGGGTTGAAGCTTTCTTT. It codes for CSGTGVEAFF.

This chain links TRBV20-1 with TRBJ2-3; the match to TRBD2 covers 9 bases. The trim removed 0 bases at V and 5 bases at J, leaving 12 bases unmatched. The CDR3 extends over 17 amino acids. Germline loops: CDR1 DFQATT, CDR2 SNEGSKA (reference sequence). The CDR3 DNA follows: TGCAGTGCTAGAGATTTGCGGGGGGGGCGCCTGAGAGATACGCAGTATTTT. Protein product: CSARDLRGGRLRDTQYF.